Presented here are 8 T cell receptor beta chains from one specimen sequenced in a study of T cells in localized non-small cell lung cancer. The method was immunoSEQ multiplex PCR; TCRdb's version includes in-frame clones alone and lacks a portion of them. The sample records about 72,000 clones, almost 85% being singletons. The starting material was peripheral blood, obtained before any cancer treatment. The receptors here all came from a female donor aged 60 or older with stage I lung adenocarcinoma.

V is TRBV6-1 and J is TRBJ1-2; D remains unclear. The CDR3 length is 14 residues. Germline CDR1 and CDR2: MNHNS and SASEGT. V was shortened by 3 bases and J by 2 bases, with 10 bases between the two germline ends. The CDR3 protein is CASSDPGRNYGYTF. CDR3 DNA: TGTGCCAGCAGTGATCCAGGAAGGAACTATGGCTACACCTTC.

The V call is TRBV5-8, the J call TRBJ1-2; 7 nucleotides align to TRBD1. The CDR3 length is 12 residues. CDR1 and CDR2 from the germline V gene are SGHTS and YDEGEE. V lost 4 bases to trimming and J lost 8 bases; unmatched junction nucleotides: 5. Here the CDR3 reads CASSVTGYGYTF. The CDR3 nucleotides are TGTGCCAGCAGCGTGACAGGGTACGGCTACACCTTC.

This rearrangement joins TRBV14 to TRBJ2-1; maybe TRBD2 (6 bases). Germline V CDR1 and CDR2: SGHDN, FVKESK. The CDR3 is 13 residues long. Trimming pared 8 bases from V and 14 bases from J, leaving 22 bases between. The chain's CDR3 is CASSRSGGRFEFF. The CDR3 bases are TGTGCCAGCTCCCGGTCAGGAGGGCGTTTTGAGTTCTTC.

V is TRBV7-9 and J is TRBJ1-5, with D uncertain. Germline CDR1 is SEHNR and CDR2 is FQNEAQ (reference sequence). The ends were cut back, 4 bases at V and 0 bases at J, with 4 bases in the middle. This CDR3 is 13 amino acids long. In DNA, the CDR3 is TGTGCCAGCAGCTGGGGTAGCAATCAGCCCCAGCATTTT. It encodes CASSWGSNQPQHF.

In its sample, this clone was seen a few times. The CDR3 protein is CASSILVEGQPQHF. Here the CDR3 DNA reads TGTGCCAGTAGTATATTAGTCGAGGGTCAGCCCCAGCATTTT. This chain joins TRBV19 and TRBJ1-5, with D uncertain. Per the germline V gene, CDR1 is LNHDA and CDR2 is SQIVND (reference sequence). Deletions cut 2 bases from V and 6 bases from J, with 11 bases between. This CDR3 has 14 residues.

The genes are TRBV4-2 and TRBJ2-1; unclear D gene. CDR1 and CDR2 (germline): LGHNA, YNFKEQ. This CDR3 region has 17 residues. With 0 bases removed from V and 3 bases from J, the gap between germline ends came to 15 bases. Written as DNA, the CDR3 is TGTGCCAGCAGCCAAGACCCACTCGGGTCAGACTACAATGAGCAGTTCTTC. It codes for CASSQDPLGSDYNEQFF.

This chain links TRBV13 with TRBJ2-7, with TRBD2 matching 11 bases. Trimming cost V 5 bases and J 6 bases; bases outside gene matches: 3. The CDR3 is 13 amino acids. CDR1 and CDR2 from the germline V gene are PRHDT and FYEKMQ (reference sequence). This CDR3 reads CASSRSGRGEQYF. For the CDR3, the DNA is TGTGCCAGCAGCCGTAGCGGGAGGGGCGAGCAGTACTTC.

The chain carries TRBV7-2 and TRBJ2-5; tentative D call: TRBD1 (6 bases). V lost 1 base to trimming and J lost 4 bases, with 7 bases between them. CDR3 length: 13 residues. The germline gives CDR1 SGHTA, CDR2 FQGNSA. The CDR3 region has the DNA TGTGCCAGCAGCTTAGTAGGGGGAGAGACCCAGTACTTC. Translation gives CASSLVGGETQYF. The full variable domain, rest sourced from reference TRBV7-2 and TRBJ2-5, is GAGVSQSPSNKVTEKGKDVELRCDPISGHTALYWYRQSLGQGLEFLIYFQGNSAPDKSGLPSDRFSAERTGGSVSTLTIQRTQQEDSAVYLCASSLVGGETQYFGPGTRLLVL.